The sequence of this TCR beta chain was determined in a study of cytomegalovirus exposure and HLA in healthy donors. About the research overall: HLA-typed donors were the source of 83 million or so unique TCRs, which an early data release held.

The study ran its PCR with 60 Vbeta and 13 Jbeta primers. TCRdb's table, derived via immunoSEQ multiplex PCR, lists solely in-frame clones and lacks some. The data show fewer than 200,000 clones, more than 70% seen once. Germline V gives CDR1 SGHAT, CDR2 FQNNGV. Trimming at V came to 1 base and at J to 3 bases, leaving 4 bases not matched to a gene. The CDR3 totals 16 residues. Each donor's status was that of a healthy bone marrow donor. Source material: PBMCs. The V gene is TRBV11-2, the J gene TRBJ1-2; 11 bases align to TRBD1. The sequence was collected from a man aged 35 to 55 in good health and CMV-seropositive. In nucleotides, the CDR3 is TGTGCCAGCAGCTTAGGGACAGGGGGCTTACACTATGGCTACACCTTC. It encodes CASSLGTGGLHYGYTF. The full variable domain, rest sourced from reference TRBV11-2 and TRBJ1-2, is EAGVAQSPRYKIIEKRQSVAFWCNPISGHATLYWYQQILGQGPKLLIQFQNNGVVDDSQLPKDRFSAERLKGVDSTLKIQPAKLEDSAVYLCASSLGTGGLHYGYTFGSGTRLTVV.